This T cell receptor beta chain is from a study of blood T cell repertoires in COVID-19. The germline V gene encodes CDR1 SGHRS and CDR2 YFSETQ. The CDR3 runs to 16 residues. V lost 4 bases and J lost 3; bases outside the gene matches: 5. Original data processing: Nucleated cell number was recorded as an estimate derived from reference gene primer amplification. The assay was immunoSEQ multiplex PCR, and TCRdb's table has in-frame clones only and misses some. V and J calls and clone size are copied from that table; D and trimming were computed from the DNA. The data hold about 8,300 clones, with 80% to 90% observed a single time.

This clonotype was sampled from a human donor in a cohort sampled during active COVID-19. The specimen sequenced was peripheral blood. The gene calls are TRBV5-1 and TRBJ2-2, with 11 bases that match TRBD1. CDR3 in DNA: TGCGCCAGCAGCCAAAAGGACAGGGGGCACACCGGGGAGCTGTTTTTT. Translated: CASSQKDRGHTGELFF.